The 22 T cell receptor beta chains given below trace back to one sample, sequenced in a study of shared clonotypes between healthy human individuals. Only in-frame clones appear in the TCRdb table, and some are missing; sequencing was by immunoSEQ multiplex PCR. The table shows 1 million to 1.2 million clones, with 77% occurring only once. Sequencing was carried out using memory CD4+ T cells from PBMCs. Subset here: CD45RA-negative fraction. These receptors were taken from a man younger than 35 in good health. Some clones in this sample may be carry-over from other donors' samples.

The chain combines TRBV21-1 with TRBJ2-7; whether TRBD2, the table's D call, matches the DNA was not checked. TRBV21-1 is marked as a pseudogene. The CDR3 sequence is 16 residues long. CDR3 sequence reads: CASSKSRRGVPYEQYF. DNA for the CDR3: TGTGCCAGCAGCAAAAGTCGGCGGGGGGTCCCCTACGAGCAGTACTTC.

This CDR3 reads CASSGDRNQPQHF. As DNA, the CDR3 is TGTGCCAGTAGTGGGGACCGAAATCAGCCCCAGCATTTT. The rearrangement joins TRBV19 to TRBJ1-5, with D perhaps TRBD1 (5 bases). Trimming removed 5 bases from V and 4 bases from J, with 9 bases in between. From germline, CDR1 is LNHDA and CDR2 SQIVND (reference sequence). The CDR3 contains 13 residues.

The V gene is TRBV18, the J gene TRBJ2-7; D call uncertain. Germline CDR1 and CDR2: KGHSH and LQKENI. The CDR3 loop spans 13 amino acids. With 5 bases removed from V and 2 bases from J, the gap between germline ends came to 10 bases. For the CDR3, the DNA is TGTGCCAGCTCAGGTCCTATCACCTACGAGCAGTACTTC. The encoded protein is CASSGPITYEQYF.

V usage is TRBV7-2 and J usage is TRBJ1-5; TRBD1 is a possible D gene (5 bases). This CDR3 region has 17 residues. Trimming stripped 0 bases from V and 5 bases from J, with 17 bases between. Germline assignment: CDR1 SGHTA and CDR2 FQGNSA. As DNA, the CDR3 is TGTGCCAGCAGCTTAGCGGGATGGGGCGAAGGATATCAGCCCCAGCATTTT. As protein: CASSLAGWGEGYQPQHF.

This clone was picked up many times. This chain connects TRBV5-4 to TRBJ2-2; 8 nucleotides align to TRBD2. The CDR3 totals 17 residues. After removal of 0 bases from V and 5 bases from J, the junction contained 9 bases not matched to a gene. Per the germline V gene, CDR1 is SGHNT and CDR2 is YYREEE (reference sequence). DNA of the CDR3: TGTGCCAGCAGCTTGGGGAGTAGCGGGACGTGGACCGGGGAGCTGTTTTTT. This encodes CASSLGSSGTWTGELFF.

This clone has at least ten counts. This CDR3 is CALLGGRHVLAGGSEQYF. In nucleotides, the CDR3 is TGTGCCCTGCTCGGTGGGCGGCACGTACTAGCGGGAGGCAGCGAGCAGTACTTC. V gene TRBV30 combines with J gene TRBJ2-7; 12 nucleotides match TRBD2. Germline loops: CDR1 GTSNPN, CDR2 SVGIG (reference sequence). J gave up 6 bases and V 8 bases, and 23 bases lay outside the gene matches. CDR3 length: 18 residues.

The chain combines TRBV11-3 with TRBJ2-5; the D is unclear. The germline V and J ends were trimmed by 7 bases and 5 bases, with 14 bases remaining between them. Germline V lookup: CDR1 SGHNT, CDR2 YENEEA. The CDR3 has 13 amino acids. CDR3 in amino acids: CASTADFGETQYF. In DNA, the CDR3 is TGTGCCAGCACCGCAGACTTCGGGGAGACCCAGTACTTC.

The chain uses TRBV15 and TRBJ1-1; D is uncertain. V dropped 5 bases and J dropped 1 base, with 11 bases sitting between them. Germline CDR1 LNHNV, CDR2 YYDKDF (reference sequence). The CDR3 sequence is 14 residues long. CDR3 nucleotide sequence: TGTGCCACCAGCTCACAAGGTCGGAACACTGAAGCTTTCTTT. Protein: CATSSQGRNTEAFF.

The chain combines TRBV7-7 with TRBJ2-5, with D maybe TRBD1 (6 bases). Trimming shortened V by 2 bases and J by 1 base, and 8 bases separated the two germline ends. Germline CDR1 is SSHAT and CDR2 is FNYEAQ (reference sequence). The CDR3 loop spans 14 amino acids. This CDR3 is CASSLQGLQETQYF. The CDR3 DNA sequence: TGTGCCAGCAGCTTACAGGGGCTCCAAGAGACCCAGTACTTC.

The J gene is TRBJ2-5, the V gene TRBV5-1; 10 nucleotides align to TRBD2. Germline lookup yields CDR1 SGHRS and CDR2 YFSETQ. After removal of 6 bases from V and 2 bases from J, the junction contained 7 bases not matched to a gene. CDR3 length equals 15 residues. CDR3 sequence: CASTLTSGYQETQYF. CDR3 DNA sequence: TGCGCCAGCACTTTGACTAGCGGGTATCAAGAGACCCAGTACTTC.

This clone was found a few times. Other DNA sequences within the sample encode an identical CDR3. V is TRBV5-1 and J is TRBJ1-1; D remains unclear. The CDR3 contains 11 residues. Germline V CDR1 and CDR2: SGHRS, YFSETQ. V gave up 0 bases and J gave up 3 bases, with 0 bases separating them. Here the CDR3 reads CASSLDTEAFF. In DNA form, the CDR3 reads TGCGCCAGCAGCTTGGACACTGAAGCTTTCTTT.

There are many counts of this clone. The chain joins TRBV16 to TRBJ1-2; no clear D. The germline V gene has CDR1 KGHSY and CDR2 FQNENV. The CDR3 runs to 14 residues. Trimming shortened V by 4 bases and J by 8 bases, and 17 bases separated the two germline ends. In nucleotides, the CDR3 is TGTGCCAGCAGCCCCGGGGTCGTGGGTGGCGGCTACACCTTC. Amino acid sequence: CASSPGVVGGGYTF.

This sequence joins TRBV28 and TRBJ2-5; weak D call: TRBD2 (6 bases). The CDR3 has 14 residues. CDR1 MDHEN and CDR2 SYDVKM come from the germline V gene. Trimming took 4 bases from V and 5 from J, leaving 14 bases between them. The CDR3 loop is CASSSAGSEETQYF. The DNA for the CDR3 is TGTGCCAGCAGTTCAGCCGGGAGCGAGGAGACCCAGTACTTC.

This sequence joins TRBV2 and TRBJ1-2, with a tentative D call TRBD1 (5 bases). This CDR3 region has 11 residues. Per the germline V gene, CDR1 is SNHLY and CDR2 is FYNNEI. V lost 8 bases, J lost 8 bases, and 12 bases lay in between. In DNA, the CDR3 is TGTGCCAGCCGGCAGGGCGGAGGCTACACCTTC. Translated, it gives CASRQGGGYTF.

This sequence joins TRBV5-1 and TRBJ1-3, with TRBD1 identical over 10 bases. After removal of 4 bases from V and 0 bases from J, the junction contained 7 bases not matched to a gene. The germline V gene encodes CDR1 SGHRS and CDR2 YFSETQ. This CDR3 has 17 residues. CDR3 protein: CASSPGGTGASGNTIYF. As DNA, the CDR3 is TGCGCCAGCAGCCCCGGGGGGACAGGGGCCTCTGGAAACACCATATATTTT.

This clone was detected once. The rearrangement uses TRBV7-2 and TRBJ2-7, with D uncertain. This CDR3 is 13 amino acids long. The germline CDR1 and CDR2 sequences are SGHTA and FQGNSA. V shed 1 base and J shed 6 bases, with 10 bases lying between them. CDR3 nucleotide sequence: TGTGCCAGCAGCTTAGGGCAGAACAGCGAGCAGTACTTC. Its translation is CASSLGQNSEQYF.

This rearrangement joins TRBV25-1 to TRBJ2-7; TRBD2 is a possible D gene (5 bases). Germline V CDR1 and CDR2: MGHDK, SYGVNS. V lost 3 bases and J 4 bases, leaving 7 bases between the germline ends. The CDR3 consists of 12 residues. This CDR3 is CASSDPGYEQYF. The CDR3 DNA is TGTGCCAGCAGTGACCCGGGGTACGAGCAGTACTTC.

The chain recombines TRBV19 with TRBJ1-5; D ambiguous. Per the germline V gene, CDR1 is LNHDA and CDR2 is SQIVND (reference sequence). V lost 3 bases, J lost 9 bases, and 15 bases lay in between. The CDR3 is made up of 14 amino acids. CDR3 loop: CASSIRGDGPPQHF. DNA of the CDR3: TGTGCCAGTAGTATCAGAGGAGATGGACCGCCCCAGCATTTT.

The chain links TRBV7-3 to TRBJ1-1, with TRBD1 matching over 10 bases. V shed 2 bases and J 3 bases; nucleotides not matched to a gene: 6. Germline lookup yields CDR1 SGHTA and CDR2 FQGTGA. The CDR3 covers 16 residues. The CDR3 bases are TGTGCCAGCAGCTTACGGGACAGGGGACCGGACACTGAAGCTTTCTTT. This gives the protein CASSLRDRGPDTEAFF.

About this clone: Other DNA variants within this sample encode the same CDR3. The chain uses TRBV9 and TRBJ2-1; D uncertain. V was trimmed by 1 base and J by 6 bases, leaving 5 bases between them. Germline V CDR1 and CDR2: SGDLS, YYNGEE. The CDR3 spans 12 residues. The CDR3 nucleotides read TGTGCCAGCAGCGTACTGGGCAATGAGCAGTTCTTC. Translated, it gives CASSVLGNEQFF.

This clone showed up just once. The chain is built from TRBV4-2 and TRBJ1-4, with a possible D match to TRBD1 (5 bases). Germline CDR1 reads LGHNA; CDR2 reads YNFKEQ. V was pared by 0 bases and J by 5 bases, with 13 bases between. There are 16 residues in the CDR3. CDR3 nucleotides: TGTGCCAGCAGCCAAGAACCTCAGGGTGGGAATGAAAAACTGTTTTTT. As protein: CASSQEPQGGNEKLFF.

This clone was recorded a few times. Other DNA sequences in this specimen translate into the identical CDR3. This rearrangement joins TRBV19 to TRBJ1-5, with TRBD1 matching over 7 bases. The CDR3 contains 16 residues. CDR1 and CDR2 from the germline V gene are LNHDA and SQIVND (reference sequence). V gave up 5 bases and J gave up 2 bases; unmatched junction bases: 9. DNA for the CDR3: TGTGCCAGTAGTCCTCCAGGGGGGGGTGGCAATCAGCCCCAGCATTTT. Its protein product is CASSPPGGGGNQPQHF.